Below are 28 T cell receptor beta chains sequenced from a single sample in a study of CD8 T cells in Susac syndrome. RNA totalling roughly 0.5 to 1 ug underwent reverse transcription with random hexamers. Each CDR3 protein gets one entry after TCRdb re-called the immunoSEQ multiplex PCR reads with MiXCR. The table includes 100,000 to 150,000 distinct CDR3 sequences, around 94% detected once. The sample taken for sequencing was CD8+ T cells from PBMCs. These receptors all stem from a human donor with Susac syndrome.

The chain uses TRBV2 and TRBJ1-2; possibly TRBD1 for D (5 bases). V was pared by 6 bases and J by 4 bases, with 15 bases between. This CDR3 contains 14 residues. CDR1 SNHLY and CDR2 FYNNEI come from the germline V gene. The CDR3 DNA is TGTGCCAGCAGGGGGACGGGACTGGTCTATGGCTACACCTTC. Its translation is CASRGTGLVYGYTF. The entire variable domain, with the rest obtained from reference TRBV2 and TRBJ1-2, is as follows: EPEVTQTPSHQVTQMGQEVILRCVPISNHLYFYWYRQILGQKVEFLVSFYNNEISEKSEIFDDQFSVERPDGSNFTLKIRSTKLEDSAMYFCASRGTGLVYGYTFGSGTRLTVV.

The chain combines TRBV7-9 with TRBJ2-5, with no clear D. This CDR3 region has 13 residues. The germline V gene encodes CDR1 SEHNR and CDR2 FQNEAQ (reference sequence). V lost 3 bases and J 5 bases, leaving 10 bases between the germline ends. The CDR3 reads CASSFELYETQYF. CDR3 nucleotides: TGTGCCAGCAGCTTTGAGCTTTACGAGACCCAGTACTTC.

The V gene is TRBV14, the J gene TRBJ1-1; 8 nucleotides align to TRBD1. Germline-derived CDR1 and CDR2 are SGHDN and FVKESK. V gave up 3 bases and J gave up 5 bases; unmatched junction bases: 8. This CDR3 region has 15 residues. This CDR3 reads CASSHLQGARTEAFF. The DNA for the CDR3 is TGTGCCAGCAGCCACCTTCAGGGGGCTAGGACTGAAGCTTTCTTT.

The chain recombines TRBV3-1 with TRBJ2-5; possibly TRBD1 for D (5 bases). CDR1 and CDR2 (germline): LGHDT, YNNKEL (reference sequence). CDR3 size: 16 residues. Trimming cost V 0 bases and J 2 bases, with 13 bases left between them. The CDR3 protein is CASSQDKDIQQETQYF. As DNA, the CDR3 is TGTGCCAGCAGCCAAGATAAGGACATTCAGCAAGAGACCCAGTACTTC.

V and J are TRBV6-5 and TRBJ2-1; D not resolved. This CDR3 region has 9 residues. CDR1 and CDR2 (germline): MNHEY, SVGAGI. With 7 bases removed from V and 14 bases from J, the gap between germline ends came to 9 bases. For the CDR3, the DNA is TGTGCCAGCACTCAATCGGAGTTCTTC. Amino acids: CASTQSEFF.

CDR3 amino acids: CASSPDRRVYGYTF. The CDR3 bases are TGCGCCAGCAGCCCGGACAGGCGCGTCTATGGCTACACCTTC. V is TRBV4-1 and J is TRBJ1-2; 7 nucleotides line up with TRBD1. The CDR3 has 14 amino acids. V trimming: 4 bases; J trimming: 4 bases; junction bases outside the gene matches: 6. Per germline, CDR1 MGHRA and CDR2 YSYEKL.

The CDR3, as DNA: TGTGCCAGCAGTTTGGTGCCGAGCGGGAGCACAGATACGCAGTATTTT. Residues: CASSLVPSGSTDTQYF. The chain is built from TRBV27 and TRBJ2-3; maybe TRBD2 (6 bases). V dropped 3 bases and J dropped 0 bases, with 13 bases sitting between them. The CDR3 runs to 16 residues. The germline V gene has CDR1 MNHEY and CDR2 SMNVEV (reference sequence).

The chain has TRBV6-2 or TRBV6-3 and TRBJ2-6; perhaps TRBD2 as D (5 bases). This CDR3 contains 16 residues. Germline V lookup: CDR1 MNHEY, CDR2 SVGEGT. Trimming stripped 2 bases from V and 1 base from J, with 9 bases between. The CDR3 sequence: CASSYEGGSGANVLTF. CDR3 in DNA: TGTGCCAGCAGTTACGAGGGCGGGTCTGGGGCCAACGTCCTGACTTTC.

The chain recombines TRBV7-9 with TRBJ1-1; D unclear. CDR1 SEHNR and CDR2 FQNEAQ come from the germline V gene (reference sequence). This CDR3 has 14 amino acids. V was trimmed by 1 base and J by 4 bases, leaving 10 bases between them. The CDR3 sequence: CASSLEPTATEAFF. The DNA for the CDR3 is TGTGCCAGCAGCTTAGAGCCCACTGCCACTGAAGCTTTCTTT.

V gene TRBV9 combines with J gene TRBJ2-1, with D unresolved. Trimming pared 0 bases from V and 2 bases from J, leaving 9 bases between. This CDR3 is 15 amino acids long. Germline V CDR1 and CDR2: SGDLS, YYNGEE. The CDR3 reads CASSVDVAPYNEQFF. DNA for the CDR3: TGTGCCAGCAGCGTAGACGTAGCCCCCTACAATGAGCAGTTCTTC. The variable domain in full, with the rest retrieved from reference TRBV9 and TRBJ2-1, is DSGVTQTPKHLITATGQRVTLRCSPRSGDLSVYWYQQSLDQGLQFLIQYYNGEERAKGNILERFSAQQFPDLHSELNLSSLELGDSALYFCASSVDVAPYNEQFFGPGTRLTVL.

J is TRBJ1-4 and V is TRBV7-9, with no clear D. This CDR3 has 13 residues. Deletions cut 5 bases from V and 9 bases from J, with 13 bases between. The germline V gene encodes CDR1 SEHNR and CDR2 FQNEAQ (reference sequence). This chain's CDR3 is CASSAPQGKKLFF. CDR3 in DNA: TGTGCCAGCAGCGCCCCCCAAGGGAAAAAACTGTTTTTT.

This clonotype was seen a single time. The V call is TRBV25-1, the J call TRBJ2-2; 8 bases line up with TRBD1. The V segment lost 11 bases and the J segment 2 bases; nucleotides outside the gene matches: 4. CDR1 MGHDK and CDR2 SYGVNS come from the germline V gene. The CDR3 consists of 13 residues. CDR3: CASGQGNTGELFF. In nucleotides, the CDR3 is TGTGCCTCCGGACAGGGTAACACCGGGGAGCTGTTTTTT.

This clonotype was seen once. The chain employs TRBV25-1 and TRBJ1-2, with D tentatively TRBD1 (6 bases). The CDR3 is made up of 13 amino acids. Germline values: CDR1 MGHDK, CDR2 SYGVNS. The V and J ends lost 2 bases and 6 bases respectively, with 10 bases between them. DNA of the CDR3: TGTGCCAGCAGTGAAGGGGGGGCCCATGGCTACACCTTC. It is translated as CASSEGGAHGYTF.

The chain has TRBV7-9 and TRBJ2-3, with TRBD1 matching 8 bases. The CDR3 runs 15 residues. Germline V gene lookup returns CDR1 SEHNR and CDR2 FQNEAQ (reference sequence). Trimming removed 7 bases from V and 0 bases from J; junction bases left unmatched: 6. The CDR3 is CASTDRGTSTDTQYF. The CDR3 DNA reads TGTGCCAGCACCGACAGGGGAACAAGCACAGATACGCAGTATTTT.

The chain links TRBV13 to TRBJ2-5, with 7 bases aligning to TRBD2. The CDR3 is 13 residues long. The J segment lost 5 bases and the V segment lost 3 bases, leaving 3 bases of the junction unmatched. CDR1 and CDR2 from the germline V gene are PRHDT and FYEKMQ (reference sequence). The CDR3 sequence: CASSLTSFETQYF. The DNA for the CDR3 is TGTGCCAGCAGCTTGACTAGCTTTGAGACCCAGTACTTC.

The chain uses TRBV27 and TRBJ2-1, with 7 positions matching TRBD2. CDR1 and CDR2 from the germline V gene are MNHEY and SMNVEV (reference sequence). The V gene end was trimmed by 6 bases and the J gene end by 0 bases; junction bases not matched to a gene: 5. The CDR3 contains 15 residues. CDR3 bases: TGTGCCAGCAGCGTAGCGGGTAGCTCCTACAATGAGCAGTTCTTC. It encodes CASSVAGSSYNEQFF.

The rearrangement uses TRBV6-6 and TRBJ2-5, with 9 positions matching TRBD2. The length of the CDR3 is 14 residues. In germline, CDR1 is MNHNY, CDR2 SVGAGI (reference sequence). V lost 7 bases, J lost 5 bases, and 8 bases stayed unmatched. The CDR3, as DNA: TGTGCCAGCACCGGGACTAGCAGGGGGGAGACCCAGTACTTC. Translation gives CASTGTSRGETQYF.

In DNA form, the CDR3 reads TGTGCCAGCAGCTTTGCCGGCCCACATGACACTGAAGCTTTCTTT. This sequence encodes CASSFAGPHDTEAFF. The chain has TRBV7-8 and TRBJ1-1, with no clear D. CDR3 size: 15 residues. Trimming left V 3 bases short and J 3 bases short, with 14 bases between. Germline V CDR1 and CDR2: SGHVS, FQNEAQ.

This rearrangement joins TRBV21-1 to TRBJ2-1; TRBD1, the D gene given by the table, was not confirmed from the DNA. TRBV21-1 is given as a pseudogene. The CDR3 is 16 amino acids. The CDR3 sequence is CASKKDCHSSYNEQFF. The DNA for the CDR3 is TGTGCCAGCAAGAAAGACTGTCATAGCTCCTACAATGAGCAGTTCTTC.

This clonotype has just one count. This chain joins TRBV24-1 and TRBJ2-1; the match to TRBD2 covers 8 bases. In germline, CDR1 is KGHDR, CDR2 SFDVKD. The trim removed 6 bases at V and 1 base at J, leaving 19 bases unmatched. The CDR3 runs to 20 residues. CDR3: CATSPHGGRLQLGSYNEQFF. The CDR3 bases are TGTGCCACCAGTCCCCATGGCGGGAGGTTACAGTTAGGATCCTACAATGAGCAGTTCTTC.

The chain recombines TRBV13 with TRBJ2-7; D gene unclear. The CDR3 loop spans 11 amino acids. Per the germline V gene, CDR1 is PRHDT and CDR2 is FYEKMQ (reference sequence). V was clipped by 5 bases and J by 3 bases, with 5 bases between them. The CDR3 coding sequence is TGTGCCAGCAGCCCCCGCTACGAGCAGTACTTC. This sequence encodes CASSPRYEQYF.

The rearrangement uses TRBV2 and TRBJ1-2; D gene unclear. Germline loops: CDR1 SNHLY, CDR2 FYNNEI. The CDR3 is made up of 15 amino acids. V was cut by 3 bases and J by 0 bases, with 11 bases left in between. CDR3 loop: CASSDAQQPNYGYTF. The CDR3 bases are TGTGCCAGCAGTGACGCGCAGCAGCCTAACTATGGCTACACCTTC.

The CDR3 bases are TGTGCCAGCAGCTCCGGAGAGGGGCACGCAGATACGCAGTATTTT. This gives the protein CASSSGEGHADTQYF. This sequence joins TRBV7-2 and TRBJ2-3; perhaps D is TRBD1 or TRBD2 (5 bases each). Looked up from germline, CDR1 is SGHTA and CDR2 is FQGNSA. Trimming removed 4 bases at V and 4 bases at J, with 15 bases between. The CDR3 loop spans 15 amino acids.

J is TRBJ2-6 and V is TRBV5-6; TRBD1 might be the D (6 bases). The CDR3 is 20 amino acids. Trimming took off 4 bases at V and 0 bases at J, with 23 bases between the two ends. CDR1 and CDR2 (germline): SGHDT, YYEEEE. CDR3 sequence reads: CASSEPTWTATYSGANVLTF. DNA of the CDR3: TGTGCCAGCAGCGAACCGACCTGGACAGCGACATACTCTGGGGCCAACGTCCTGACTTTC.

The genes are TRBV24-1 and TRBJ2-3, with 11 bases aligning to TRBD2. CDR3 size: 17 residues. In germline, CDR1 is KGHDR, CDR2 SFDVKD. Trimming removed 4 bases from V and 1 base from J; junction bases left unmatched: 6. The CDR3 region has the DNA TGTGCCACCAGTGACTTTGGACTAGCGGGTCGCACAGATACGCAGTATTTT. Translating gives CATSDFGLAGRTDTQYF.

The CDR3 spells CASIAGGDTGELFF. The CDR3, as DNA: TGTGCCAGCATCGCGGGAGGGGACACCGGGGAGCTGTTTTTT. The chain couples TRBV25-1 to TRBJ2-2, with TRBD2 matching 9 bases. Germline lookup yields CDR1 MGHDK and CDR2 SYGVNS. The J segment lost 3 bases and the V segment lost 7 bases, leaving 3 bases of the junction unmatched. The CDR3 is 14 amino acids.

This clonotype was observed a handful of times. V gene TRBV9 combines with J gene TRBJ1-6, with D hard to call. CDR3 length equals 13 residues. CDR1 SGDLS and CDR2 YYNGEE come from the germline V gene. V was trimmed by 3 bases and J by 7 bases, leaving 8 bases between them. The DNA for the CDR3 is TGTGCCAGCAGCGCCGGAGGCAATTCACCCCTCCACTTT. It specifies CASSAGGNSPLHF.

This chain connects TRBV4-3 to TRBJ1-2; D is possibly TRBD1 (5 bases). Trimming cost V 2 bases and J 3 bases, with 13 bases left between them. This CDR3 has 15 residues. CDR1 LGHNA and CDR2 YSLEER come from the germline V gene. This chain's CDR3 is CASSQQTGTDYGYTF. In DNA form, the CDR3 reads TGCGCCAGCAGCCAACAAACCGGGACGGACTATGGCTACACCTTC.